The next 20 T cell receptor beta chains were all read from a single sample in a study of identical twins. In TCRdb, the 5' RACE reads were re-called with MiXCR into one record per CDR3 protein. The sample carries 700,000 or so distinct CDR3 sequences, approximately 9% recorded once. This sample was also put to use in a study of yellow fever vaccine responses in identical twins.

Sequencing input: PBMCs. These receptors were collected from a woman between 18 and 29 years old in good health.

The table lists this clonotype with a few counts. This rearrangement joins TRBV4-3 to TRBJ2-7, with D possibly being TRBD2 (6 bases). Per the germline V gene, CDR1 is LGHNA and CDR2 is YSLEER. CDR3 size: 15 residues. The V gene lost 5 bases and the J gene lost 0 bases, with 14 bases spanning the gap. For the CDR3, the DNA is TGCGCCAGCAGCTATAGCGGACTCAGCTCCTACGAGCAGTACTTC. Translating gives CASSYSGLSSYEQYF.

Only a few counts were recorded for this clonotype. The chain carries TRBV7-9 and TRBJ2-1; 9 positions match TRBD2. Germline lookup yields CDR1 SEHNR and CDR2 FQNEAQ (reference sequence). The CDR3 length is 15 residues. Germline trimming cut 1 base from V and 9 bases from J; bases unmatched to any gene: 7. CDR3 amino acids: CASSLDAGGPGEQFF. The CDR3 bases are TGTGCCAGCAGCTTAGACGCGGGAGGGCCTGGTGAGCAGTTCTTC.

V is TRBV19 and J is TRBJ2-2; TRBD1 or TRBD2 may be the D gene (5 bases each). The V and J ends lost 5 bases and 4 bases respectively, with 14 bases between them. Germline lookup yields CDR1 LNHDA and CDR2 SQIVND (reference sequence). The length of the CDR3 is 15 residues. The DNA of the CDR3 is TGTGCCAGTAGTGACCCGGCAGGGAGCACCGGGGAGCTGTTTTTT. It specifies CASSDPAGSTGELFF.

V gene TRBV11-1 combines with J gene TRBJ2-6; D might be TRBD1 (6 bases). Looked up from germline, CDR1 is SGHAT and CDR2 is FQDESV (reference sequence). V lost 5 bases, J lost 0 bases, and 20 bases lay in between. This CDR3 is built from 19 residues. The CDR3 region has the DNA TGTGCCAGCAGCCCTACCTACGGGACATCAGACTCTGGGGCCAACGTCCTGACTTTC. This codes for CASSPTYGTSDSGANVLTF.

The sample holds many counts of this clonotype. The V and J genes are TRBV29-1 and TRBJ1-4, with D perhaps matching TRBD1 (5 bases). Trimming removed 5 bases from V and 7 bases from J, with 8 bases in between. Germline V lookup: CDR1 SQVTM, CDR2 ANQGSEA. The length of the CDR3 is 11 residues. CDR3 amino acids: CSVYRGEKLFF. The CDR3 nucleotides read TGCAGCGTTTATAGGGGTGAAAAACTGTTTTTT.

The chain couples TRBV9 to TRBJ2-7; D perhaps matches TRBD2 (7 bases). Germline V CDR1 and CDR2: SGDLS, YYNGEE. The CDR3 loop spans 15 amino acids. Trimming left V 2 bases short and J 0 bases short, with 12 bases between. This CDR3 is CASSVGGASSYEQYF. The CDR3 bases are TGTGCCAGCAGCGTGGGGGGGGCTAGCTCCTACGAGCAGTACTTC.

V is TRBV7-9 and J is TRBJ2-3, with TRBD1 matching over 7 bases. The CDR3 totals 15 residues. CDR1 is SEHNR, CDR2 FQNEAQ, per germline (reference sequence). J gave up 0 bases and V 5 bases, and 5 bases lay outside the gene matches. The DNA of the CDR3 is TGTGCCAGCAGCGCACGGGACAGTAGCACAGATACGCAGTATTTT. Translated, it gives CASSARDSSTDTQYF.

The sample holds many counts of this clonotype. The V gene is TRBV7-3, the J gene TRBJ2-7; 11 bases align to TRBD1. CDR3 length equals 15 residues. V was pared by 0 bases and J by 3 bases, with 1 base of the junction left unmatched. Germline values: CDR1 SGHTA, CDR2 FQGTGA. The CDR3 loop reads CASSLTGTGGYEQYF. In DNA, the CDR3 is TGTGCCAGCAGCTTAACCGGGACAGGGGGCTACGAGCAGTACTTC.

The rearrangement joins TRBV5-1 to TRBJ2-1; TRBD2 might be the D (5 bases). V lost 0 bases, J lost 10 bases, and 11 bases lay in between. CDR1 is SGHRS, CDR2 YFSETQ, per germline. CDR3 length equals 13 residues. The DNA for the CDR3 is TGCGCCAGCAGCTTGGACCTAGCAGGCGAGCAGTTCTTC. Translating gives CASSLDLAGEQFF. Combining the CDR3 with reference TRBV5-1 and TRBJ2-1 gives the whole variable domain KAGVTQTPRYLIKTRGQQVTLSCSPISGHRSVSWYQQTPGQGLQFLFEYFSETQRNKGNFPGRFSGRQFSNSRSEMNVSTLELGDSALYLCASSLDLAGEQFFGPGTRLTVL.

The chain joins TRBV7-8 to TRBJ2-7; D gene uncertain. Looked up from germline, CDR1 is SGHVS and CDR2 is FQNEAQ. The CDR3 loop spans 14 amino acids. The V end was cut by 3 bases, the J end by 5 bases, with 14 bases between. CDR3 bases: TGTGCCAGCAGCTTTGGACCGGTACCTAACGAGCAGTACTTC. Translation: CASSFGPVPNEQYF. The full variable domain, with the rest looked up from reference TRBV7-8 and TRBJ2-7, is GAGVSQSPRYKVAKRGQDVALRCDPISGHVSLFWYQQALGQGPEFLTYFQNEAQLDKSGLPSDRFFAERPEGSVSTLKIQRTQQEDSAVYLCASSFGPVPNEQYFGPGTRLTVT.

The genes are TRBV5-1 and TRBJ1-2; D gene unclear. The V end lost 5 bases, the J end lost 5 bases, and 16 bases lay between the germline ends. Germline assignment: CDR1 SGHRS and CDR2 YFSETQ. This CDR3 region has 14 residues. CDR3 residues: CASRHTEQLYGYTF. CDR3 DNA sequence: TGCGCCAGCAGGCACACGGAACAGCTATATGGCTACACCTTC.

This clonotype appeared a few times. The chain uses TRBV20-1 and TRBJ1-1; 12 nucleotides align to TRBD1. Germline-derived CDR1 and CDR2 are DFQATT and SNEGSKA (reference sequence). Trimming removed 4 bases from V and 5 bases from J; junction bases left unmatched: 5. There are 14 residues in the CDR3. CDR3 protein: CSAKGQGAVTEAFF. The CDR3 DNA follows: TGCAGTGCTAAGGGACAGGGGGCTGTTACTGAAGCTTTCTTT.

This clonotype was observed at least ten times. The chain joins TRBV7-2 to TRBJ2-2; 10 bases are shared with TRBD2. The CDR3 contains 17 residues. Per germline, CDR1 SGHTA and CDR2 FQGNSA. V lost 6 bases and J lost 5; bases outside the gene matches: 12. The CDR3 here is CASRARAGGPGTGELFF. CDR3 nucleotide sequence: TGTGCCAGCAGGGCTCGAGCGGGAGGGCCAGGAACCGGGGAGCTGTTTTTT.

The V gene is TRBV27, the J gene TRBJ2-7; D is possibly TRBD1 (6 bases). The CDR3 is 15 residues long. V lost 0 bases and J 3 bases, leaving 12 bases between the germline ends. CDR1 and CDR2 from the germline V gene are MNHEY and SMNVEV (reference sequence). CDR3 nucleotide sequence: TGTGCCAGCAGTTTATCGGAAGGGGGTCGCTACGAGCAGTACTTC. This gives the protein CASSLSEGGRYEQYF.

This clonotype was found a few times. The chain couples TRBV3-1 to TRBJ2-2; 15 positions match TRBD2. Looked up from germline, CDR1 is LGHDT and CDR2 is YNNKEL (reference sequence). Losses at the gene ends were 4 bases for V and 0 bases for J; bases not matched to a gene: 6. The CDR3 covers 19 residues. This CDR3 reads CASSRRTSGRAANTGELFF. CDR3 DNA: TGTGCCAGCAGCCGACGGACTAGCGGGAGGGCCGCGAACACCGGGGAGCTGTTTTTT.

This clonotype was recorded a few times. The chain recombines TRBV29-1 with TRBJ2-5; a possible D gene is TRBD1 (6 bases). Germline V gives CDR1 SQVTM, CDR2 ANQGSEA. V lost 1 base, J lost 1 base, and 10 bases lay in between. The CDR3 loop spans 14 amino acids. The chain's CDR3 is CSVEAPDSQETQYF. CDR3 coding DNA: TGCAGCGTTGAAGCTCCGGACAGCCAAGAGACCCAGTACTTC.

This clonotype was seen only a few times. The CDR3 region has the DNA TGTGCCAGCAGCTTACCCCAGGGTGTGATAGAGACCCAGTACTTC. Its translation is CASSLPQGVIETQYF. V gene TRBV7-2 combines with J gene TRBJ2-5, with D maybe TRBD1 (5 bases). The CDR3 totals 15 residues. Germline CDR1 is SGHTA and CDR2 is FQGNSA. V lost 2 bases to trimming and J lost 4 bases, with 14 bases between them.

The genes are TRBV18 and TRBJ2-3; 11 bases map to TRBD1. Per the germline V gene, CDR1 is KGHSH and CDR2 is LQKENI. CDR3 length equals 15 residues. The V gene end was trimmed by 4 bases and the J gene end by 4 bases; junction bases not matched to a gene: 4. The CDR3 DNA sequence: TGTGCCAGCTCACTGGACAGGGGGCGGGCAGATACGCAGTATTTT. It codes for CASSLDRGRADTQYF.

The chain recombines TRBV14 with TRBJ2-4; possibly TRBD1 for D (5 bases). The germline V gene encodes CDR1 SGHDN and CDR2 FVKESK. The CDR3 consists of 15 residues. V was shortened by 1 base and J by 3 bases, with 10 bases between the two germline ends. The CDR3 nucleotides are TGTGCCAGCAGCCAAGGGCAGGGTAACAAAAACATTCAGTACTTC. Its translation is CASSQGQGNKNIQYF.

The chain carries TRBV11-1 and TRBJ2-7, with TRBD2 identical over 15 bases. Germline V gives CDR1 SGHAT, CDR2 FQDESV (reference sequence). CDR3 length: 18 residues. The trim removed 5 bases at V and 0 bases at J, leaving 8 bases unmatched. The CDR3 is CASSPGTSGGTSSYEQYF. In nucleotides, the CDR3 is TGTGCCAGCAGCCCCGGGACTAGCGGGGGGACGAGCTCCTACGAGCAGTACTTC.